Following are 9 T cell receptor beta chains from one sample sequenced in a study of technical replicates of blood from a few donors. Sequencing used immunoSEQ multiplex PCR; TCRdb keeps in-frame clones, though not all of them. The sample holds fewer than 70,000 clones, 75% to 90% seen once. Input material: PBMCs. Source of these receptors: a human donor in good health. Some clones in this sample may be carry-over from other donors' samples.

The chain carries TRBV21-1 and TRBJ1-5. TRBV21-1 is reported as a pseudogene. The CDR3 loop spans 18 amino acids. The CDR3 is CASSAGGLRFWSNQPQHF. The CDR3 DNA sequence: TGTGCCAGCAGCGCGGGGGGGCTACGTTTTTGGAGCAATCAGCCCCAGCATTTT.

V and J are TRBV7-3 and TRBJ2-7; TRBD2 agrees at 13 bases. After removal of 2 bases from V and 3 bases from J, the junction contained 1 base not matched to a gene. The CDR3 totals 15 residues. Per germline, CDR1 SGHTA and CDR2 FQGTGA. The CDR3, as DNA: TGTGCCAGCAGCTTAGGGACTAGCGGGAACTACGAGCAGTACTTC. Amino acids: CASSLGTSGNYEQYF.

The V and J genes are TRBV27 and TRBJ2-7, with D possibly TRBD1 on 6 matching bases. The V and J ends lost 3 bases and 2 bases respectively, with 11 bases between them. The length of the CDR3 is 14 residues. CDR1 MNHEY and CDR2 SMNVEV come from the germline V gene (reference sequence). The CDR3 reads CASSFSGVAYEQYF. As DNA, the CDR3 is TGTGCCAGCAGTTTTTCAGGGGTAGCCTACGAGCAGTACTTC.

The chain couples TRBV27 to TRBJ1-6, with D hard to call. There are 12 residues in the CDR3. CDR1 and CDR2 (germline): MNHEY, SMNVEV (reference sequence). V was trimmed by 6 bases and J by 7 bases, leaving 7 bases between them. The CDR3 region has the DNA TGTGCCAGCAGCTTAAGCAATTCACCCCTCCACTTT. As protein: CASSLSNSPLHF.

CDR3 protein: CASSQEGTGDNEQFF. The CDR3 DNA reads TGTGCCAGCAGCCAAGAGGGAACAGGGGACAATGAGCAGTTCTTC. The chain has TRBV4-2 and TRBJ2-1, with TRBD1 matching over 7 bases. The CDR3 runs to 15 residues. Trimming at V came to 0 bases and at J to 5 bases, leaving 4 bases not matched to a gene. CDR1 is LGHNA, CDR2 YNFKEQ, per germline.

This CDR3 reads CASNSGRGKGGGYTF. CDR3 nucleotides: TGTGCCAGTAATAGTGGTCGGGGAAAGGGCGGTGGCTACACCTTC. This chain links TRBV19 with TRBJ1-2; D unclear. The V gene lost 7 bases and the J gene lost 7 bases, with 22 bases spanning the gap. In germline, CDR1 is LNHDA, CDR2 SQIVND (reference sequence). This CDR3 has 15 residues. The variable domain in full, completed from reference TRBV19 and TRBJ1-2, reads DGGITQSPKYLFRKEGQNVTLSCEQNLNHDAMYWYRQDPGQGLRLIYYSQIVNDFQKGDIAEGYSVSREKKESFPLTVTSAQKNPTAFYLCASNSGRGKGGGYTFGSGTRLTVV.

The chain has TRBV2 and TRBJ1-5, with D uncertain. The CDR3 extends over 12 amino acids. Germline CDR1 reads SNHLY; CDR2 reads FYNNEI. The ends were cut back, 2 bases at V and 13 bases at J, with 12 bases in the middle. The CDR3 reads CASSERGRSQHF. The CDR3 nucleotides are TGTGCCAGCAGTGAACGCGGGAGGTCACAGCATTTT.

The chain uses TRBV27 and TRBJ2-7, with D possibly TRBD1 on 6 matching bases. CDR1 is MNHEY and CDR2 is SMNVEV in the germline V gene (reference sequence). V was cut by 8 bases and J by 4 bases, with 21 bases left in between. The CDR3 runs 15 residues. The CDR3 nucleotides read TGTGCCAGCCGCGCCGATTACAGGGTTAGGTACGAGCAGTACTTC. Translated, it gives CASRADYRVRYEQYF.

This rearrangement joins TRBV2 to TRBJ2-5; D possibly corresponds to TRBD2 (7 bases). Germline V gene lookup returns CDR1 SNHLY and CDR2 FYNNEI. The CDR3 runs 14 residues. The V gene lost 7 bases and the J gene lost 4 bases, with 16 bases spanning the gap. CDR3 bases: TGTGCCAGCAAAAGATACAGGGAGGGAGAGACCCAGTACTTC. Translated: CASKRYREGETQYF.